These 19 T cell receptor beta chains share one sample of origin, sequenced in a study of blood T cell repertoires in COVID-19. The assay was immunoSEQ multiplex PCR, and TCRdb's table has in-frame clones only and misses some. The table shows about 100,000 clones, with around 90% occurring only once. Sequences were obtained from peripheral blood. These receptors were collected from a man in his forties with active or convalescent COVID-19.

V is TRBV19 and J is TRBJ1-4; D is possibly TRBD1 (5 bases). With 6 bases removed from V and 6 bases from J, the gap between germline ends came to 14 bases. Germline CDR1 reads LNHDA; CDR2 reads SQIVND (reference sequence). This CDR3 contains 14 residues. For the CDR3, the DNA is TGTGCCAGTAGGGCAGGACATAATGATGAAAAACTGTTTTTT. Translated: CASRAGHNDEKLFF.

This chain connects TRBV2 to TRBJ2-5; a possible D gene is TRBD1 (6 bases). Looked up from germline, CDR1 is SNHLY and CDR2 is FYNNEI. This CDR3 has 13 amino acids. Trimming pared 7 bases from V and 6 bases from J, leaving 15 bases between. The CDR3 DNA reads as TGTGCCAGCACACAGGGACGAGAAAAGACCCAGTACTTC. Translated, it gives CASTQGREKTQYF. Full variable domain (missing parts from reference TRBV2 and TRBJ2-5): EPEVTQTPSHQVTQMGQEVILRCVPISNHLYFYWYRQILGQKVEFLVSFYNNEISEKSEIFDDQFSVERPDGSNFTLKIRSTKLEDSAMYFCASTQGREKTQYFGPGTRLLVL.

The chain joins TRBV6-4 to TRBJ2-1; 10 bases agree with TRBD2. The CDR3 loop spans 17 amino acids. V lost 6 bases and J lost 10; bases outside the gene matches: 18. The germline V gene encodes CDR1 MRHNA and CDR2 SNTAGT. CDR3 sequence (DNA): TGTGCCAGCAGCTACGTTCTAGGACTAGCGGACTTCGGGGAGCAGTTCTTC. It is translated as CASSYVLGLADFGEQFF.

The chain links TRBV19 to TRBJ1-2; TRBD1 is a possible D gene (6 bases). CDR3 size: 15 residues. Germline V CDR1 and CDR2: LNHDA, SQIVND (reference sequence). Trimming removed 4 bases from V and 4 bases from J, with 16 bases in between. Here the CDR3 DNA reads TGTGCCAGTAGTACAAACGGGGGGGCTACCTATGGCTACACCTTC. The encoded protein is CASSTNGGATYGYTF.

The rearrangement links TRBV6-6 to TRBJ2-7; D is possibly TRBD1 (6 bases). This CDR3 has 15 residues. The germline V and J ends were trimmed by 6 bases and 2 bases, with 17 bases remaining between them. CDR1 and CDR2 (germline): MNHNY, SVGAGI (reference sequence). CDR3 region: CASRSKDSSTYEQYF. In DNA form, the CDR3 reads TGTGCCAGCAGAAGTAAGGACAGTTCAACCTACGAGCAGTACTTC.

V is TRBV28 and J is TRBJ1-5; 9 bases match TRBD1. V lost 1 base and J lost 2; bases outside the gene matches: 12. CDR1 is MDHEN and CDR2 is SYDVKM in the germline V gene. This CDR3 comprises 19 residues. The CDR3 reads CASSLFRDRVRVGNQPQHF. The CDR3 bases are TGTGCCAGCAGTTTATTCCGGGACAGGGTGAGAGTTGGCAATCAGCCCCAGCATTTT.

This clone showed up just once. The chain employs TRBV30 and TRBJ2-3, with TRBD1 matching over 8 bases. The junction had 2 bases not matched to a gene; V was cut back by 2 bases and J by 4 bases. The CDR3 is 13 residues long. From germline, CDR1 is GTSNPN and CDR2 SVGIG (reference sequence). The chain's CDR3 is CAWSTGGADTQYF. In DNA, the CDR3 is TGTGCCTGGAGTACAGGGGGAGCAGATACGCAGTATTTT.

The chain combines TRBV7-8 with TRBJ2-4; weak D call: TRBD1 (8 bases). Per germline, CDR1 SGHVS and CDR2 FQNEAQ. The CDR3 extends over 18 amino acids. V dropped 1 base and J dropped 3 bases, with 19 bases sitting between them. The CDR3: CASSLVWRGGQDKNIQYF. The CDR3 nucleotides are TGTGCCAGCAGCTTAGTCTGGCGCGGGGGACAGGACAAAAACATTCAGTACTTC.

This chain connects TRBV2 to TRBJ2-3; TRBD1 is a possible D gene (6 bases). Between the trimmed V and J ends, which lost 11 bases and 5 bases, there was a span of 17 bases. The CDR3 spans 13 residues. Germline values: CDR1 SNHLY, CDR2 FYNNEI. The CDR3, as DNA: TGTGCCTGCCTCAGGGGAATATTAGATACGCAGTATTTT. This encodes CACLRGILDTQYF.

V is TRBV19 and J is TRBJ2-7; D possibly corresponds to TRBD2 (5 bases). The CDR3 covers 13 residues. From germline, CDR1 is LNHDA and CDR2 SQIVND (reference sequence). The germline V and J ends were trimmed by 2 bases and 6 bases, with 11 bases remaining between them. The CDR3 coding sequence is TGTGCCAGTAGTATACGTCCTAGCAGCGAGCAGTACTTC. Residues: CASSIRPSSEQYF.

The CDR3 coding sequence is TGTGCCAGCAGCTTAGCGCTAACTGGCAGGGGCGGCGTGAACACTGAAGCTTTCTTT. Protein product: CASSLALTGRGGVNTEAFF. The gene calls are TRBV7-9 and TRBJ1-1, with D perhaps TRBD1 (6 bases). CDR1 and CDR2 from the germline V gene are SEHNR and FQNEAQ (reference sequence). The CDR3 length is 19 residues. V was shortened by 0 bases and J by 0 bases, with 20 bases between the two germline ends.

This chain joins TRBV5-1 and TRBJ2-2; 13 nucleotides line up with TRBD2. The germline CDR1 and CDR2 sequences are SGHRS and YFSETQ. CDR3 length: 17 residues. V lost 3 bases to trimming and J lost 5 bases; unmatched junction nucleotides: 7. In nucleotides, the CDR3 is TGCGCCAGCAGCTCTGGACTAGCGGGAGTACGTACCGGGGAGCTGTTTTTT. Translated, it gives CASSSGLAGVRTGELFF. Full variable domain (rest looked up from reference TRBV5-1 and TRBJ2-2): KAGVTQTPRYLIKTRGQQVTLSCSPISGHRSVSWYQQTPGQGLQFLFEYFSETQRNKGNFPGRFSGRQFSNSRSEMNVSTLELGDSALYLCASSSGLAGVRTGELFFGEGSRLTVL.

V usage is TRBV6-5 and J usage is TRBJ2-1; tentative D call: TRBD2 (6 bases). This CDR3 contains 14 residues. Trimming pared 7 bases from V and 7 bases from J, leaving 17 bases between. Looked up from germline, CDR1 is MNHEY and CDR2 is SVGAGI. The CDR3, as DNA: TGTGCCAGCATCGGGACTTCCCCAGGGAATGAGCAGTTCTTC. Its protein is CASIGTSPGNEQFF.

For the CDR3, the DNA is TGCGCCAGCAGTGAGGGAGGTACCTTC. Amino acid sequence: CASSEGGTF. This chain links TRBV23-1 with TRBJ1-2; D unclear. TRBV23-1 is an ORF, and what it does is uncertain. This CDR3 spans 9 amino acids. V was trimmed by 5 bases and J by 14 bases, leaving 9 bases between them.

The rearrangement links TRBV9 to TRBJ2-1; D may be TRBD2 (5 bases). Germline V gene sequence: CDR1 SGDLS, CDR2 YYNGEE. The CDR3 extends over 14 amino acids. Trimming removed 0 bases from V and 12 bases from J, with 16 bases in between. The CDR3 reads CASSVDIAVSGQFF. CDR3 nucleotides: TGTGCCAGCAGCGTAGACATTGCGGTCAGCGGGCAGTTCTTC. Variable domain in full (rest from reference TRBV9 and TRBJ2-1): DSGVTQTPKHLITATGQRVTLRCSPRSGDLSVYWYQQSLDQGLQFLIQYYNGEERAKGNILERFSAQQFPDLHSELNLSSLELGDSALYFCASSVDIAVSGQFFGPGTRLTVL.

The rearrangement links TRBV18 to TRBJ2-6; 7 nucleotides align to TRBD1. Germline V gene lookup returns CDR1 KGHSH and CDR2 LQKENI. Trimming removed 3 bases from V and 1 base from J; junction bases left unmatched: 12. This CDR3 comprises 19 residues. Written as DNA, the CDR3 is TGTGCCAGCTCACCGATAGGGGGCATCGGTAGGTCTGGGGCCAACGTCCTGACTTTC. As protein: CASSPIGGIGRSGANVLTF.

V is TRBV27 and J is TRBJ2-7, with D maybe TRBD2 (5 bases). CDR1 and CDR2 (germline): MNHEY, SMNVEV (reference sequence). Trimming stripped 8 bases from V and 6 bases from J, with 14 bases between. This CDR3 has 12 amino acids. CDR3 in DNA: TGTGCCAGCTCCTCCGACCGGGGCGAGCAGTACTTC. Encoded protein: CASSSDRGEQYF.

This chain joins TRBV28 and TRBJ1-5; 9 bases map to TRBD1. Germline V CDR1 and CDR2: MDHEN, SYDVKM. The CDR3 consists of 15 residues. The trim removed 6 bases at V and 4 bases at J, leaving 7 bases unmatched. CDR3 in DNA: TGTGCCAGCAGCCTAGGGGGGACAGGGAATCAGCCCCAGCATTTT. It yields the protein CASSLGGTGNQPQHF.

The CDR3 bases are TGTGCCAGCTCTACCACGGGAGCGCGAGAGACCCAGTACTTC. Its protein is CASSTTGARETQYF. V usage is TRBV18 and J usage is TRBJ2-5; tentatively, D is TRBD2 (6 bases). In germline, CDR1 is KGHSH, CDR2 LQKENI. The V gene lost 6 bases and the J gene lost 4 bases, with 15 bases spanning the gap. CDR3 length: 14 amino acids.